The 10 T cell receptor beta chains in this list originate from one sample, sequenced in a study of human T cells and chemical hapten exposure. The total RNA was obtained from whole blood that was not fractionated. TCRdb re-derived calls from the 5' RACE reads in MiXCR, one entry per CDR3 protein. The repertoire holds 110,000 to 150,000 distinct CDR3 sequences, approximately 4% seen once, with around 1.5% in the top ten. The receptor source for this set is a female donor in good health.

The rearrangement links TRBV20-1 to TRBJ1-5; tentatively, D is TRBD1 (5 bases). Germline loops: CDR1 DFQATT, CDR2 SNEGSKA (reference sequence). The CDR3 spans 13 residues. V was shortened by 5 bases and J by 0 bases, with 8 bases between the two germline ends. In DNA, the CDR3 is TGCAGTGCTTGGGACGGTAGCAATCAGCCCCAGCATTTT. Translation: CSAWDGSNQPQHF.

At least ten counts were recorded for this clonotype. The rearrangement joins TRBV6-1 to TRBJ1-6; a weak D match, TRBD1 (5 bases). From germline, CDR1 is MNHNS and CDR2 SASEGT. The V end was cut by 0 bases, the J end by 3 bases, with 9 bases between. The CDR3 is made up of 16 amino acids. The DNA for the CDR3 is TGTGCCAGCAGTGAAGCCCAGGGAATCTATAATTCACCCCTCCACTTT. Amino acids: CASSEAQGIYNSPLHF.

At least ten counts were recorded for this clonotype. V is TRBV3-1 and J is TRBJ1-1, with D unresolved. Per the germline V gene, CDR1 is LGHDT and CDR2 is YNNKEL (reference sequence). With 1 base removed from V and 4 bases from J, the gap between germline ends came to 10 bases. The CDR3 spans 14 residues. CDR3 DNA sequence: TGTGCCAGCAGCCAAGTTTGGTGGGGCACTGAAGCTTTCTTT. It translates to CASSQVWWGTEAFF. The full variable domain, its missing parts supplied by reference TRBV3-1 and TRBJ1-1, is DTAVSQTPKYLVTQMGNDKSIKCEQNLGHDTMYWYKQDSKKFLKIMFSYNNKELIINETVPNRFSPKSPDKAHLNLHINSLELGDSAVYFCASSQVWWGTEAFFGQGTRLTVV.

This clonotype appeared many times. This sequence joins TRBV6-2 or TRBV6-3 and TRBJ1-1, with TRBD1 as a possible D gene (6 bases). This CDR3 comprises 16 residues. The germline V gene encodes CDR1 MNHEY and CDR2 SVGEGT. Trimming shortened V by 9 bases and J by 2 bases, and 22 bases separated the two germline ends. CDR3 in amino acids: CASIKGGGRINTEAFF. The CDR3 coding sequence is TGTGCCAGTATAAAGGGGGGGGGGAGGATTAACACTGAAGCTTTCTTT.

This clonotype was found many times. The gene calls are TRBV7-2 and TRBJ2-3, with a tentative D call TRBD1 (5 bases). V lost 3 bases and J lost 3, with 10 bases in between. Germline assignment: CDR1 SGHTA and CDR2 FQGNSA. This CDR3 region has 14 residues. CDR3 amino acids: CASSFQGLTDTQYF. Written as DNA, the CDR3 is TGTGCCAGCAGCTTCCAGGGCTTGACAGATACGCAGTATTTT.

This clonotype appeared many times. This sequence joins TRBV3-1 and TRBJ2-3; 11 nucleotides align to TRBD2. The germline V gene encodes CDR1 LGHDT and CDR2 YNNKEL (reference sequence). V shed 0 bases, J shed 3 bases, and the junction held 2 bases outside the gene matches. CDR3 length: 16 residues. DNA of the CDR3: TGTGCCAGCAGCCAAGAGACTAGCGGGGTGACAGATACGCAGTATTTT. Its protein is CASSQETSGVTDTQYF.

This clonotype was counted ten times or more. The chain joins TRBV18 to TRBJ2-2; perhaps TRBD2 as D (5 bases). The CDR3 has 14 amino acids. Germline V gene data show CDR1 as KGHSH and CDR2 as LQKENI. Deletions cut 2 bases from V and 5 bases from J, with 9 bases between. CDR3 amino acids: CASSPIASTGELFF. CDR3 DNA: TGTGCCAGCTCACCAATAGCGTCTACCGGGGAGCTGTTTTTT.

This clonotype was seen many times. V gene TRBV14 combines with J gene TRBJ2-3; 7 bases agree with TRBD2. With 4 bases clipped from V and 1 base from J, the junction kept 11 bases outside the gene matches. The CDR3 loop spans 17 amino acids. Germline CDR1 is SGHDN and CDR2 is FVKESK. CDR3 sequence (DNA): TGTGCCAGCAGCCCCCTGGGGAAGCGGGGTCGCACAGATACGCAGTATTTT. Amino acid sequence: CASSPLGKRGRTDTQYF.

This clonotype was detected ten times or more. The chain links TRBV29-1 to TRBJ2-2, with 10 bases fitting TRBD1. This CDR3 region has 15 residues. Trimming cost V 5 bases and J 1 base; bases outside gene matches: 4. Germline CDR1 and CDR2: SQVTM and ANQGSEA. CDR3 residues: CSVTDRGLNTGELFF. CDR3 DNA: TGCAGCGTTACTGACAGGGGGCTGAACACCGGGGAGCTGTTTTTT.

This clonotype was observed a handful of times. In nucleotides, the CDR3 is TGTGCCAGCAGCCAAGCGAGGGAAGATGGCTACACCTTC. Residues: CASSQAREDGYTF. The chain has TRBV14 and TRBJ1-2; D ambiguous. This CDR3 is built from 13 residues. V was shortened by 1 base and J by 6 bases, with 9 bases between the two germline ends. CDR1 and CDR2 from the germline V gene are SGHDN and FVKESK. The variable domain in full, completed from reference TRBV14 and TRBJ1-2, reads EAGVTQFPSHSVIEKGQTVTLRCDPISGHDNLYWYRRVMGKEIKFLLHFVKESKQDESGMPNNRFLAERTGGTYSTLKVQPAELEDSGVYFCASSQAREDGYTFGSGTRLTVV.